A single sample is the source of the 2 T cell receptor beta chains below, sequenced in a study of T cells expressing NK-cell markers. No DNA is given; TCRdb re-called the 5' RACE reads and lists each CDR3 protein once. The table lists about 450,000 distinct CDR3 sequences. The source material was blood T cells: a sorted CD56 or NKG2C T cell subset, CD4+ or CD8+ T cells, or bulk PBMC T cells (not recorded which). All receptors derive from a woman between 18 and 70 years old in good health.

The chain is built from TRBV4-2 and TRBJ2-1; TCRdb gives TRBD2 as the D gene, but with no DNA this cannot be confirmed. The CDR3 has 15 residues. From germline, CDR1 is LGHNA and CDR2 YNFKEQ. The chain's CDR3 is CASSQEGTSPNEQFF.

V is TRBV20-1 and J is TRBJ2-1; TCRdb selects TRBD1, and the lack of DNA leaves this call unchecked. The CDR3 sequence is 14 residues long. Germline V gives CDR1 DFQATT, CDR2 SNEGSKA (reference sequence). CDR3 residues: CSARRGRFSYEQFF.